These T cell receptor beta chains were read from a single sample in a study of T cell changes during pregnancy in multiple sclerosis. Sequencing was performed with immunoSEQ multiplex PCR; in TCRdb, only in-frame clones are kept and a portion is missing. Of 65,000 to 75,000 clones in the sample, 85% to 95% were seen once. Material: CD8+ T cells from peripheral blood mononuclear cells, obtained in the third trimester of pregnancy. The source of these receptors is a female donor in good health, enrolled as a control in a pregnancy study. Both conserved end residues are part of each CDR3. Fields, in order: V gene, clone size, J gene, CDR3 length, D gene, CDR3 DNA, CDR3 protein. The D gene is left open where the match is weak. A clone size is listed for some rows: how often the clone was seen (once, few, many), or a class if it is expanded.

v_gene: TRBV25-1
abundance: .
j_gene: TRBJ1-1
len: 13
d_gene: .
CDR3nt: TGTGCCAGCAGTGAATCGGGGGTGACTGAAGCTTTCTTT
CDR3aa: CASSESGVTEAFF

v_gene: TRBV27
abundance: .
j_gene: TRBJ1-1
len: 13
d_gene: .
CDR3nt: TGTGCCAGCAGTCTCCGGGAGGAAACTGAAGCTTTCTTT
CDR3aa: CASSLREETEAFF

v_gene: TRBV5-6
abundance: .
j_gene: TRBJ2-7
len: 12
d_gene: TRBD1
CDR3nt: TGTGCCAGCAGCTTGACAGGGGCCGAGCAGTACTTC
CDR3aa: CASSLTGAEQYF

v_gene: TRBV4-3
abundance: .
j_gene: TRBJ2-1
len: 16
d_gene: .
CDR3nt: TGCGCCAGCAGCCAAGATTACAGGGACCCCTACAATGAGCAGTTCTTC
CDR3aa: CASSQDYRDPYNEQFF

v_gene: TRBV7-2
abundance: .
j_gene: TRBJ2-7
len: 15
d_gene: TRBD1
CDR3nt: TGTGCCAGCAGCTTCCGGGACAGGGGTCTTTACGAGCAGTACTTC
CDR3aa: CASSFRDRGLYEQYF

v_gene: TRBV11-1
abundance: .
j_gene: TRBJ1-1
len: 15
d_gene: .
CDR3nt: TGTGCCAGCAGCTTAGGGGCGCGAAGGAACACTGAAGCTTTCTTT
CDR3aa: CASSLGARRNTEAFF

v_gene: TRBV7-8
abundance: .
j_gene: TRBJ1-5
len: 16
d_gene: TRBD1
CDR3nt: TGTGCCAGCAGCTTACTACCGGGACAGGGCTTTCAGCCCCAGCATTTT
CDR3aa: CASSLLPGQGFQPQHF

v_gene: TRBV11-2
abundance: .
j_gene: TRBJ2-3
len: 19
d_gene: TRBD1
CDR3nt: TGTGCCAGCAGCCTGGGCATTTATCCGGGACAGGGGTTCACAGATACGCAGTATTTT
CDR3aa: CASSLGIYPGQGFTDTQYF

v_gene: TRBV6-5
abundance: .
j_gene: TRBJ2-2
len: 15
d_gene: .
CDR3nt: TGTGCCAGCAGACAAACGACAGGGAACACCGGGGAGCTGTTTTTT
CDR3aa: CASRQTTGNTGELFF

v_gene: TRBV7-2
abundance: .
j_gene: TRBJ2-1
len: 16
d_gene: TRBD1
CDR3nt: TGTGCCAGCAGCTTGTCCGGGACAGGACTTTACAATGAGCAGTTCTTC
CDR3aa: CASSLSGTGLYNEQFF

v_gene: TRBV7-3
abundance: .
j_gene: TRBJ2-5
len: 14
d_gene: TRBD1
CDR3nt: TGTGCCAGCAGCTTGACAGGGTACCAAGAGACCCAGTACTTC
CDR3aa: CASSLTGYQETQYF

v_gene: TRBV4-3
abundance: .
j_gene: TRBJ2-7
len: 16
d_gene: TRBD2
CDR3nt: TGCGCCAGCAGCCAAGGGACTAGCGTGACGACCTACGAGCAGTACTTC
CDR3aa: CASSQGTSVTTYEQYF

v_gene: TRBV6-5
abundance: .
j_gene: TRBJ1-2
len: 15
d_gene: .
CDR3nt: TGTGCCAGCAGTTACTCGAATAGGGGTAACTATGGCTACACCTTC
CDR3aa: CASSYSNRGNYGYTF

v_gene: TRBV5-1
abundance: few
j_gene: TRBJ1-1
len: 12
d_gene: .
CDR3nt: TGCGCCAGCAAGGCGGATTCGCCTGAAGCTTTCTTT
CDR3aa: CASKADSPEAFF

v_gene: TRBV19
abundance: once
j_gene: TRBJ1-2
len: 15
d_gene: .
CDR3nt: TGTGCCAGTAGTCACTCGGTTCGGGTTTACGGCGGCTACACCTTC
CDR3aa: CASSHSVRVYGGYTF

v_gene: TRBV4-2
abundance: .
j_gene: TRBJ2-3
len: 18
d_gene: TRBD2
CDR3nt: TGTGCCAGCAGCCAAAAGGGTGACTCAAGCGGGGGTACAGATACGCAGTATTTT
CDR3aa: CASSQKGDSSGGTDTQYF

v_gene: TRBV4-3
abundance: .
j_gene: TRBJ1-5
len: 15
d_gene: .
CDR3nt: TGCGCCAGCAGCCAAGACAGGGCCGGCAATCAGCCCCAGCATTTT
CDR3aa: CASSQDRAGNQPQHF

v_gene: TRBV7-3
abundance: .
j_gene: TRBJ2-7
len: 13
d_gene: .
CDR3nt: TGTGCCAGCTCGGCGGGCAGCCCCTACGAGCAGTACTTC
CDR3aa: CASSAGSPYEQYF

v_gene: TRBV18
abundance: .
j_gene: TRBJ2-4
len: 14
d_gene: TRBD1
CDR3nt: TGTGCCAGCTCACCGACAGGGGGCGGGGACATTCAGTACTTC
CDR3aa: CASSPTGGGDIQYF

v_gene: TRBV27
abundance: .
j_gene: TRBJ1-3
len: 15
d_gene: TRBD1
CDR3nt: TGTGCCAGCAGGCAGGGGGTTAGGAGTGGGGACACCATATATTTT
CDR3aa: CASRQGVRSGDTIYF

v_gene: TRBV7-8
abundance: .
j_gene: TRBJ1-1
len: 12
d_gene: .
CDR3nt: TGTGCCAGCAGCTTAAGATTGGAGGGGGCTTTCTTT
CDR3aa: CASSLRLEGAFF

v_gene: TRBV6-1
abundance: .
j_gene: TRBJ1-5
len: 15
d_gene: .
CDR3nt: TGTGCCAGCAGTGATGGACCGGACACCCAAGAGCCCCAGCATTTT
CDR3aa: CASSDGPDTQEPQHF

v_gene: TRBV12-5
abundance: .
j_gene: TRBJ2-7
len: 12
d_gene: .
CDR3nt: TGTGCTAGTGGACTGGCAGGGTCTGAGCAGTACTTC
CDR3aa: CASGLAGSEQYF

v_gene: TRBV7-8
abundance: .
j_gene: TRBJ1-1
len: 14
d_gene: .
CDR3nt: TGTGCCAGCAGCCCCGGACTTTTGAACACTGAAGCTTTCTTT
CDR3aa: CASSPGLLNTEAFF

v_gene: TRBV11-3
abundance: .
j_gene: TRBJ2-3
len: 16
d_gene: TRBD2
CDR3nt: TGTGCCAGCAGCTTAGAGTTTGGCGGGGGATCAGATACGCAGTATTTT
CDR3aa: CASSLEFGGGSDTQYF

v_gene: TRBV7-9
abundance: .
j_gene: TRBJ2-7
len: 13
d_gene: .
CDR3nt: TGTGCCAGCAGCTTTCCCCACGGCTACGAGCAGTACTTC
CDR3aa: CASSFPHGYEQYF

v_gene: TRBV27
abundance: .
j_gene: TRBJ2-3
len: 11
d_gene: .
CDR3nt: TGTGCCAGCAGTTCCCAGGATACGCAGTATTTT
CDR3aa: CASSSQDTQYF

v_gene: TRBV6-1
abundance: few
j_gene: TRBJ2-7
len: 14
d_gene: .
CDR3nt: TGTGCCAGCCGCCCGGGTAACAGGGTGTACGAGCAGTACTTC
CDR3aa: CASRPGNRVYEQYF

v_gene: TRBV4-1
abundance: .
j_gene: TRBJ2-2
len: 15
d_gene: TRBD1
CDR3nt: TGCGCCAGCAGCCAAGAACAGGGGCTCACCGGGGAGCTGTTTTTT
CDR3aa: CASSQEQGLTGELFF

v_gene: TRBV9
abundance: .
j_gene: TRBJ1-1
len: 15
d_gene: TRBD1
CDR3nt: TGTGCCAGCAGCCCACCTCAGGGGGCGGTAACTGAAGCTTTCTTT
CDR3aa: CASSPPQGAVTEAFF

v_gene: TRBV27
abundance: once
j_gene: TRBJ2-1
len: 14
d_gene: .
CDR3nt: TGTGCCAGCAGTTTTCGGGGGGCACTCAATGAGCAGTTCTTC
CDR3aa: CASSFRGALNEQFF

v_gene: TRBV15
abundance: .
j_gene: TRBJ1-4
len: 17
d_gene: .
CDR3nt: TGTGCCACCAGCCAGGCTGCAGTACCCGCAACTAATGAAAAACTGTTTTTT
CDR3aa: CATSQAAVPATNEKLFF

v_gene: TRBV9
abundance: .
j_gene: TRBJ1-2
len: 14
d_gene: .
CDR3nt: TGTGCCAGCAGCGTAGGTAACAGTTTCTATGGCTACACCTTC
CDR3aa: CASSVGNSFYGYTF

v_gene: TRBV27
abundance: .
j_gene: TRBJ2-7
len: 15
d_gene: TRBD1
CDR3nt: TGTGCCAGCAGTGCCACACAGGGGGCTGTCGACGAGCAGTACTTC
CDR3aa: CASSATQGAVDEQYF

v_gene: TRBV30
abundance: .
j_gene: TRBJ1-2
len: 14
d_gene: .
CDR3nt: TGTGCCTGGAGTTCGGCGTACTATTACTATGGCTACACCTTC
CDR3aa: CAWSSAYYYYGYTF

v_gene: TRBV9
abundance: .
j_gene: TRBJ2-2
len: 15
d_gene: .
CDR3nt: TGTGCCAGCAGCTTTGGACAAGTGAACACCGGGGAGCTGTTTTTT
CDR3aa: CASSFGQVNTGELFF

v_gene: TRBV25-1
abundance: .
j_gene: TRBJ1-4
len: 13
d_gene: .
CDR3nt: TGTGCCAGCAGTGCCGGGGCTAATGAAAAACTGTTTTTT
CDR3aa: CASSAGANEKLFF

v_gene: TRBV4-3
abundance: .
j_gene: TRBJ1-1
len: 17
d_gene: TRBD1
CDR3nt: TGCGCCAGCAGCCAAGTTTACGCCGACAGGGGGAACACTGAAGCTTTCTTT
CDR3aa: CASSQVYADRGNTEAFF

v_gene: TRBV4-3
abundance: .
j_gene: TRBJ2-1
len: 15
d_gene: TRBD2
CDR3nt: TGCGCCAGCAGCCAAGGAGCGGGGGGGCTCGATGAGCAGTTCTTC
CDR3aa: CASSQGAGGLDEQFF

v_gene: TRBV7-8
abundance: .
j_gene: TRBJ1-1
len: 15
d_gene: .
CDR3nt: TGTGCCAGCAGCTTAGCGGGACTCCAGAACACTGAAGCTTTCTTT
CDR3aa: CASSLAGLQNTEAFF

v_gene: TRBV19
abundance: .
j_gene: TRBJ1-5
len: 14
d_gene: .
CDR3nt: TGTGCCAGTAGTATAGATCTTGAGTATCAGCCCCAGCATTTT
CDR3aa: CASSIDLEYQPQHF

v_gene: TRBV4-2
abundance: once
j_gene: TRBJ1-2
len: 12
d_gene: .
CDR3nt: TGTGCCAGCAGGACAGAAAACTATGGCTACACCTTC
CDR3aa: CASRTENYGYTF

v_gene: TRBV4-3
abundance: few
j_gene: TRBJ1-5
len: 15
d_gene: TRBD1
CDR3nt: TGCGCCAGCAGCCAAGATCTCAGGGGGCTTCAGCCCCAGCATTTT
CDR3aa: CASSQDLRGLQPQHF